This TCR beta chain was recorded in a study of Ad26.COV2.S vaccination and SARS-CoV-2 variants. Study-wide context: Intramuscularly, Ad26.COV2.S was given either once or twice, 56 days apart.

Measured with immunoSEQ multiplex PCR; TCRdb has only the in-frame clones, and not every one. This sample has about 320,000 clones; roughly 80% occur once, and the top ten carry 2.1%. The CDR3 has 13 residues. V dropped 3 bases and J dropped 7 bases, with 13 bases sitting between them. The germline CDR1 and CDR2 sequences are SGHKS and YYEKEE (reference sequence). The treatment denotes: 15 to 20 received Ad26.COV2.S at low or high dose, single or two shots; 5 received placebo; per-sample allocation not given. The study sampled participants on day 63 after the first vaccine or placebo injection. The sequences come from peripheral blood, collected in a trial of Ad26.COV2.S vaccine versus placebo. This TCR derives from a person aged 18 to 59 who received the Ad26.COV2.S COVID-19 vaccine or a placebo. The chain carries TRBV5-5 and TRBJ1-2, with D possibly matching TRBD1 (6 bases). The CDR3 nucleotides are TGTGCCAGCAGCTCCACAGGGATGGGTGGCTACACCTTC. Amino acid sequence: CASSSTGMGGYTF. Looking up the rest from reference TRBV5-5 and TRBJ1-2 gives the full variable domain: DAGVTQSPTHLIKTRGQQVTLRCSPISGHKSVSWYQQVLGQGPQFIFQYYEKEERGRGNFPDRFSARQFPNYSSELNVNALLLGDSALYLCASSSTGMGGYTFGSGTRLTVV.